This T cell receptor (beta chain) was sequenced during a study of graft-versus-host responses after intestinal transplantation. Background on the study: All of the recipients had induction that used anti-thymocyte globulin, then tacrolimus and steroids for around three years.

Libraries were prepared by immunoSEQ multiplex PCR; TCRdb keeps only in-frame clonotypes and omits some of them. The sample has some 87,000 clones; 85% to 95% are singletons. Study-level results: Graft-donor T cell macrochimerism coincided with high graft-versus-host to host-versus-graft clonal ratios in allografts. Early post-transplant HvG declines tracked with peak circulating GvH clone levels. GvH clones appeared in recipient marrow, some first in ileum or blood.

This clone was seen only once. Its antigen is unknown. This TCR derives from a human donor who was the organ donor for an intestinal transplant. The source material was unstimulated CD8+ T cells sorted from spleen or lymph node cells, sampled before transplant.

The CDR3 spells CASSFIPGDSSYNSPLHF. In nucleotides, the CDR3 is TGTGCCAGCAGCTTTATCCCGGGTGACAGCTCCTATAATTCACCCCTCCACTTT. This chain links TRBV11-2 with TRBJ1-6; D is perhaps TRBD1 (5 bases). This CDR3 is built from 18 residues. CDR1 and CDR2 (germline): SGHAT, FQNNGV. Trimming removed 3 bases from V and 0 bases from J, with 15 bases in between.